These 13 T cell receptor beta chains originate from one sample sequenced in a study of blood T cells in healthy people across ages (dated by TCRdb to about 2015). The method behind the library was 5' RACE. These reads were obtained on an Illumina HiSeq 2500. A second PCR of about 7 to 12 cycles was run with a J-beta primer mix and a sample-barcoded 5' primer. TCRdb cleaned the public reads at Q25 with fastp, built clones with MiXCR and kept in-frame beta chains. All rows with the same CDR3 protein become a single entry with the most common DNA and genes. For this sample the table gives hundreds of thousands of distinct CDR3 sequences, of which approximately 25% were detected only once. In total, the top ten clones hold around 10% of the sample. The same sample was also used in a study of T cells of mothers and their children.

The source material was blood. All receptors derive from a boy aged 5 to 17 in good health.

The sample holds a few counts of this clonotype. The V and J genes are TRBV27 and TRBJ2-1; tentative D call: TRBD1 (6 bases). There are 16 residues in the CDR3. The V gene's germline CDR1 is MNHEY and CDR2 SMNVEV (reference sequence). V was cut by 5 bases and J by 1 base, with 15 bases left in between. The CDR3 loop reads CASSPIGQISYNEQFF. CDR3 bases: TGTGCCAGCAGTCCCATAGGACAGATATCCTACAATGAGCAGTTCTTC.

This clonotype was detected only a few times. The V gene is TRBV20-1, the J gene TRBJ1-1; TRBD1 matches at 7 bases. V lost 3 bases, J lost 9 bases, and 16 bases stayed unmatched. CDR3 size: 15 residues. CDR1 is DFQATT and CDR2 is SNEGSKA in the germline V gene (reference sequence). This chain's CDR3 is CSASGPDRPRGQAFF. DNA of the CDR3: TGCAGTGCTAGCGGACCGGACAGGCCCAGAGGGCAAGCTTTCTTT.

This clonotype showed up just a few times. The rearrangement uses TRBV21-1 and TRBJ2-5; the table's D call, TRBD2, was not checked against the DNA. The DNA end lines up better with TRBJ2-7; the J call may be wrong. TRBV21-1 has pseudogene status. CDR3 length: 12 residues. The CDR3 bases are TGTGCCAGCAGCAAGGCCAGGGCCGAGCAGTACTTC. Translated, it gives CASSKARAEQYF.

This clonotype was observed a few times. CDR3 sequence: CASNRVGIYEQYF. CDR3 sequence (DNA): TGTGCCAGCAACCGTGTCGGGATATACGAGCAGTACTTC. V usage is TRBV6-2 or TRBV6-3 and J usage is TRBJ2-5; D may be TRBD2 (5 bases). The J call is doubtful: the DNA matches TRBJ2-7 better. This CDR3 contains 13 residues. Germline-derived CDR1 and CDR2 are MNHEY and SVGEGT.

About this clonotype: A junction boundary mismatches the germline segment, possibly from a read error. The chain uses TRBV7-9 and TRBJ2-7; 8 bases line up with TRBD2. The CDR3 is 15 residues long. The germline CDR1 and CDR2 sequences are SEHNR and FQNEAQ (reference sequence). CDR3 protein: CASSLVGSGEYEQHF. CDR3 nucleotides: TGTGCCAGCAGCTTAGTGGGTAGCGGGGAATACGAGCAGCACTTC.

The CDR3 spells CSVVGYYEQYF. The CDR3 DNA sequence: TGCAGCGTTGTGGGCTACTACGAGCAGTACTTC. The chain joins TRBV29-1 to TRBJ2-5, with no clear D. The tail of the sequence fits TRBJ2-7 better, so the J call may be wrong. Germline V gene data show CDR1 as SQVTM and CDR2 as ANQGSEA. CDR3 length: 11 amino acids.

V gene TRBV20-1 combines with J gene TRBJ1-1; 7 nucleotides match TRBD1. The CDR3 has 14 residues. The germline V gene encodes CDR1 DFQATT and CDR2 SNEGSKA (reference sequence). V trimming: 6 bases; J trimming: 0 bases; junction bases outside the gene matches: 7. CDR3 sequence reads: CSAVTGTLNTEAFF. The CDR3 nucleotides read TGCAGTGCGGTGACAGGGACACTGAACACTGAAGCTTTCTTT.

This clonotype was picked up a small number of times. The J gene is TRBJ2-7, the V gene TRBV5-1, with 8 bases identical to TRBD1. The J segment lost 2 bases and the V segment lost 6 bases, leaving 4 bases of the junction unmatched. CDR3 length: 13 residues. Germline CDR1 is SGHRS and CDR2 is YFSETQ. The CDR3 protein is CASKKTGAYEQYF. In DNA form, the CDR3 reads TGCGCCAGCAAAAAGACAGGGGCCTACGAGCAGTACTTC.

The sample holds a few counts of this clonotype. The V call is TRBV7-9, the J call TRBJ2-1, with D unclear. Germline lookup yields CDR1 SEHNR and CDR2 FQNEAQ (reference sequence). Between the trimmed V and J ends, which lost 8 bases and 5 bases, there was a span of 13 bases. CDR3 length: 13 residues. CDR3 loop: CASVKTPNNEQFF. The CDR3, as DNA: TGTGCCAGCGTAAAAACACCTAACAATGAGCAGTTCTTC.

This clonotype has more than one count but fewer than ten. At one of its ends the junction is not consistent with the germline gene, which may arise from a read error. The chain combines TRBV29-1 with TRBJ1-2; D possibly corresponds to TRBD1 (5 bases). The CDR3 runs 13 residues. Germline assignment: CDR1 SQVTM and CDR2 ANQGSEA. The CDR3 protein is CSVEDGGSNGYTF. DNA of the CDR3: TGCAGCGTCGAAGACGGGGGGTCCAATGGCTACACCTTC.

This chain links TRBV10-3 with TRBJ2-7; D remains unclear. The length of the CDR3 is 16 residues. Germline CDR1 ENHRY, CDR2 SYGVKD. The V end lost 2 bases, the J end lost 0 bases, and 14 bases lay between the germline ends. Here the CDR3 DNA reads TGTGCCATCAGTGAGAGTCCTGGGGAACCCTCCTACGAGCAGTACTTC. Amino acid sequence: CAISESPGEPSYEQYF.

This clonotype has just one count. The CDR3 sequence is CASRYTDRGVKQYF. As DNA, the CDR3 is TGTGCCAGCAGATATACAGACAGGGGGGTTAAGCAGTACTTC. This chain uses TRBV12-3 or TRBV12-4 with TRBJ2-7; 9 nucleotides match TRBD1. The CDR3 spans 14 residues. Trimming cost V 6 bases and J 8 bases; bases outside gene matches: 11.

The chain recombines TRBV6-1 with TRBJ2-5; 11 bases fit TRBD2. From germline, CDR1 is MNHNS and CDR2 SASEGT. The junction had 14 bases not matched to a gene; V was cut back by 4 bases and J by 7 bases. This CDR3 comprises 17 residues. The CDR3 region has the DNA TGTGCCAGCAGTGTTGCCGGGACTAGCGGATATTATGGGACCCAGTACTTC. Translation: CASSVAGTSGYYGTQYF.